This entry lists 7 T cell receptor beta chains sequenced from one sample in a study of cytomegalovirus exposure and HLA in healthy donors. PCR used 60 Vbeta primers and 13 Jbeta primers. Generated by immunoSEQ multiplex PCR, the TCRdb table keeps only in-frame clones and is missing some. The sample lists about 150,000 clones; about 80% were seen once. Sequencing was performed on PBMCs. These receptors were obtained from a woman aged 40 to 50 in good health and CMV-seronegative.

This clone was counted a single time. This rearrangement joins TRBV28 to TRBJ2-7, with 8 bases aligning to TRBD1. Germline trimming cut 4 bases from V and 1 base from J; bases unmatched to any gene: 6. Germline CDR1 and CDR2: MDHEN and SYDVKM. This CDR3 has 15 residues. CDR3 sequence (DNA): TGTGCCAGCAGTTCGAGGACAGGGTGGTCCTACGAGCAGTACTTC. Its protein product is CASSSRTGWSYEQYF.

The V call is TRBV19, the J call TRBJ2-5, with 9 nucleotides matching TRBD2. There are 14 residues in the CDR3. V lost 3 bases to trimming and J lost 5 bases; unmatched junction nucleotides: 4. Per the germline V gene, CDR1 is LNHDA and CDR2 is SQIVND (reference sequence). CDR3 residues: CASSMAGGRETQYF. CDR3 DNA sequence: TGTGCCAGTAGTATGGCGGGGGGGCGGGAGACCCAGTACTTC.

The V call is TRBV5-6, the J call TRBJ1-1, with 7 bases fitting TRBD1. Trimming at V came to 4 bases and at J to 4 bases, leaving 7 bases not matched to a gene. Germline V gene lookup returns CDR1 SGHDT and CDR2 YYEEEE. This CDR3 is 14 amino acids long. In DNA form, the CDR3 reads TGTGCCAGCAGCGTAACAGGGGCTTCCACTGAAGCTTTCTTT. Translation gives CASSVTGASTEAFF.

The gene calls are TRBV28 and TRBJ1-3; D is uncertain. V shed 5 bases and J shed 0 bases, with 8 bases lying between them. This CDR3 comprises 14 residues. Germline values: CDR1 MDHEN, CDR2 SYDVKM. The CDR3 sequence is CASSPTSSGNTIYF. The CDR3 coding sequence is TGTGCCAGCAGTCCGACAAGCTCTGGAAACACCATATATTTT.

J is TRBJ1-2 and V is TRBV7-9; no clear D. Germline CDR1 reads SEHNR; CDR2 reads FQNEAQ (reference sequence). Trimming stripped 1 base from V and 8 bases from J, with 11 bases between. There are 13 residues in the CDR3. CDR3 nucleotides: TGTGCCAGCAGCTTAGGGGCAGATGGAGGCTACACCTTC. Translated: CASSLGADGGYTF. The variable domain in full, with the rest retrieved from reference TRBV7-9 and TRBJ1-2, is DTGVSQNPRHKITKRGQNVTFRCDPISEHNRLYWYRQTLGQGPEFLTYFQNEAQLEKSRLLSDRFSAERPKGSFSTLEIQRTEQGDSAMYLCASSLGADGGYTFGSGTRLTVV.

The V call is TRBV5-1, the J call TRBJ2-5; maybe TRBD2 (5 bases). V was shortened by 1 base and J by 8 bases, with 12 bases between the two germline ends. Germline lookup yields CDR1 SGHRS and CDR2 YFSETQ. The CDR3 is 13 amino acids. CDR3 sequence reads: CASSLPPGKTQYF. The CDR3 coding sequence is TGCGCCAGCAGCTTGCCACCGGGAAAAACCCAGTACTTC. The variable domain in full, completed from reference TRBV5-1 and TRBJ2-5, reads KAGVTQTPRYLIKTRGQQVTLSCSPISGHRSVSWYQQTPGQGLQFLFEYFSETQRNKGNFPGRFSGRQFSNSRSEMNVSTLELGDSALYLCASSLPPGKTQYFGPGTRLLVL.

The CDR3 nucleotides are TGCAGCGGGGTAATTGACAGGGGTTGGGAGACCCAGTACTTC. It yields the protein CSGVIDRGWETQYF. The chain carries TRBV29-1 and TRBJ2-5; 8 nucleotides agree with TRBD1. V lost 7 bases, J lost 5 bases, and 12 bases stayed unmatched. This CDR3 region has 14 residues. The germline gives CDR1 SQVTM, CDR2 ANQGSEA.